The 29 T cell receptor beta chains below were found in one sample sequenced in a study of control samples from healthy donors and cancer patients. The assay was immunoSEQ multiplex PCR, and TCRdb's table has in-frame clones only and misses some. The table lists some 160,000 clones, roughly 94% of them singletons. The sample was blood. These receptors came from a woman in her thirties or forties in good health.

The chain joins TRBV7-8 to TRBJ1-5; the D gene is possibly TRBD1 (5 bases). Germline V gene data show CDR1 as SGHVS and CDR2 as FQNEAQ. The CDR3 is made up of 22 amino acids. V gave up 0 bases and J gave up 0 bases, with 27 bases separating them. DNA of the CDR3: TGTGCCAGCAGCTTAGCTCGAATCCGCCCGGGACCCCTTGCGAATAGCAATCAGCCCCAGCATTTT. Protein sequence: CASSLARIRPGPLANSNQPQHF.

V is TRBV6-5 and J is TRBJ1-4; D is uncertain. CDR3 length: 14 amino acids. The ends were cut back, 5 bases at V and 3 bases at J, with 10 bases in the middle. In germline, CDR1 is MNHEY, CDR2 SVGAGI. CDR3 nucleotide sequence: TGTGCCAGCAGTCCTGACACTTCTAATGAAAAACTGTTTTTT. As protein: CASSPDTSNEKLFF.

The V call is TRBV7-2, the J call TRBJ2-2; D gene unclear. The CDR3 spans 15 residues. Germline values: CDR1 SGHTA, CDR2 FQGNSA. Trimming left V 5 bases short and J 0 bases short, with 10 bases between. The CDR3 DNA is TGTGCCAGCAGCCCCCTGGGAACGAACACCGGGGAGCTGTTTTTT. Translation gives CASSPLGTNTGELFF.

This sequence joins TRBV4-2 and TRBJ2-5, with 13 bases matching TRBD2. The V gene end was trimmed by 4 bases and the J gene end by 1 base; junction bases not matched to a gene: 9. CDR3 length equals 18 residues. The germline gives CDR1 LGHNA, CDR2 YNFKEQ. CDR3 protein: CASSLAWTSGGTQETQYF. CDR3 bases: TGTGCCAGCAGCCTCGCTTGGACTAGCGGGGGAACCCAAGAGACCCAGTACTTC.

The chain joins TRBV12-5 to TRBJ2-5; D is possibly TRBD2 (6 bases). This CDR3 has 18 amino acids. Looked up from germline, CDR1 is LGHNT and CDR2 is FRNRAP. Between the trimmed V and J ends, which lost 0 bases and 4 bases, there was a span of 21 bases. CDR3 amino acids: CASGLVLGGPGLVETQYF. In DNA, the CDR3 is TGTGCTAGTGGTTTGGTACTTGGAGGGCCGGGTTTGGTAGAGACCCAGTACTTC.

As concerns this clone: Other DNA sequences in the same sample also yield this CDR3. The CDR3 region is CASSQVMNTEAFF. CDR3 DNA sequence: TGTGCCAGCAGCCAAGTCATGAACACTGAAGCTTTCTTT. The chain is built from TRBV3-1 (or the pseudogene TRBV3-2) and TRBJ1-1; D is unresolved. CDR1 is LGHDT, CDR2 YNNKEL, per germline (reference sequence). V lost 1 base and J lost 0, with 3 bases in between. The CDR3 is made up of 13 amino acids.

This chain links TRBV7-9 with TRBJ2-5, with D perhaps matching TRBD1 (6 bases). With 1 base removed from V and 6 bases from J, the gap between germline ends came to 12 bases. From germline, CDR1 is SEHNR and CDR2 FQNEAQ (reference sequence). The CDR3 has 14 residues. The DNA of the CDR3 is TGTGCCAGCAGCTTAGGACAGGCCCTCCAGACCCAGTACTTC. Encoded protein: CASSLGQALQTQYF.

This rearrangement joins TRBV5-1 to TRBJ2-3; TRBD1 matches at 8 bases. Germline CDR1 reads SGHRS; CDR2 reads YFSETQ. The CDR3 covers 15 residues. V shed 4 bases and J 4 bases; nucleotides not matched to a gene: 8. The CDR3 DNA reads TGCGCCAGCAGCGCCCGACAGGGGACGTCAGATACGCAGTATTTT. It is translated as CASSARQGTSDTQYF.

V is TRBV6-5 and J is TRBJ2-7; 9 nucleotides line up with TRBD1. This CDR3 contains 14 residues. The trim removed 6 bases at V and 3 bases at J, leaving 6 bases unmatched. Germline V lookup: CDR1 MNHEY, CDR2 SVGAGI. CDR3 amino acids: CASRGQGGLYEQYF. The CDR3, as DNA: TGTGCCAGCAGGGGACAGGGCGGCCTCTACGAGCAGTACTTC.

The rearrangement joins TRBV27 to TRBJ2-7; D remains ambiguous. The ends were cut back, 0 bases at V and 0 bases at J, with 6 bases in the middle. CDR1 is MNHEY, CDR2 SMNVEV, per germline (reference sequence). CDR3 size: 14 residues. As DNA, the CDR3 is TGTGCCAGCAGTTTATCTAGATACTCCTACGAGCAGTACTTC. Protein product: CASSLSRYSYEQYF.

As concerns this clone: This sample also contains other DNA sequences that code for the same CDR3. This rearrangement joins TRBV19 to TRBJ1-1; 8 positions agree with TRBD1. V shed 6 bases and J 2 bases; nucleotides not matched to a gene: 2. The CDR3 spans 13 residues. Germline values: CDR1 LNHDA, CDR2 SQIVND (reference sequence). CDR3 DNA sequence: TGTGCCAGTAGAGGACAGGGAAACACTGAAGCTTTCTTT. The encoded protein is CASRGQGNTEAFF.

The V and J genes are TRBV3-1 (or the pseudogene TRBV3-2) and TRBJ2-2; 7 bases align to TRBD2. Unmatched junction bases numbered 4, after V lost 1 base and J lost 5 bases. The CDR3 has 15 amino acids. Germline V gene lookup returns CDR1 LGHDT and CDR2 YNNKEL (reference sequence). For the CDR3, the DNA is TGTGCCAGCAGCCAAGCACTAGCGACTACCGGGGAGCTGTTTTTT. Amino acids: CASSQALATTGELFF.

The chain uses TRBV4-2 and TRBJ1-3; D is unclear. The CDR3 runs to 18 residues. V was trimmed by 0 bases and J by 0 bases, leaving 15 bases between them. The germline V gene has CDR1 LGHNA and CDR2 YNFKEQ. The CDR3 coding sequence is TGTGCCAGCAGCCAAGATCTAAATGGGCGCAGCTCTGGAAACACCATATATTTT. Translation gives CASSQDLNGRSSGNTIYF.

The V gene is TRBV2, the J gene TRBJ2-7, with D perhaps matching TRBD2 (7 bases). In germline, CDR1 is SNHLY, CDR2 FYNNEI. Trimming stripped 4 bases from V and 12 bases from J, with 13 bases between. The CDR3 extends over 11 amino acids. The CDR3 DNA reads TGTGCCAGCAGTGGGGGGGGACACCCGTACTTC. Protein: CASSGGGHPYF.

This chain uses TRBV7-9 with TRBJ2-2, with D possibly being TRBD1 (6 bases). Deletions cut 2 bases from V and 6 bases from J, with 13 bases between. CDR3 size: 15 residues. The germline V gene has CDR1 SEHNR and CDR2 FQNEAQ (reference sequence). The CDR3 region has the DNA TGTGCCAGCAGCTTACTGGCAGGGGCCGCCGGGGAGCTGTTTTTT. This sequence encodes CASSLLAGAAGELFF.

V and J are TRBV7-9 and TRBJ1-3; 7 bases line up with TRBD1. This CDR3 is 17 amino acids long. Trimming cost V 6 bases and J 4 bases; bases outside gene matches: 15. Germline CDR1 SEHNR, CDR2 FQNEAQ (reference sequence). This chain's CDR3 is CASSLRDRSSLGNTIYF. The CDR3 bases are TGTGCCAGCAGTCTACGGGACAGATCTTCTCTGGGAAACACCATATATTTT.

The V and J genes are TRBV19 and TRBJ1-5, with TRBD1 identical over 9 bases. CDR3 size: 14 residues. The V gene's germline CDR1 is LNHDA and CDR2 SQIVND (reference sequence). With 5 bases clipped from V and 3 bases from J, the junction kept 2 bases outside the gene matches. The CDR3 DNA sequence: TGTGCCAGTAGTGACAGGGGGTACAATCAGCCCCAGCATTTT. Its protein is CASSDRGYNQPQHF.

The rearrangement links TRBV27 to TRBJ1-6; D not resolved. V dropped 4 bases and J dropped 5 bases, with 9 bases sitting between them. The germline V gene has CDR1 MNHEY and CDR2 SMNVEV (reference sequence). The CDR3 sequence is 14 residues long. CDR3 bases: TGTGCCAGCAGTTCACCCGCGAATAATTCACCCCTCCACTTT. Translated, it gives CASSSPANNSPLHF.

The chain employs TRBV5-1 and TRBJ2-1; 10 bases line up with TRBD1. This CDR3 comprises 19 residues. With V trimmed by 2 bases and J by 2 bases, 13 bases remained unmatched. The germline V gene has CDR1 SGHRS and CDR2 YFSETQ. CDR3 residues: CASSFVRQGAYATYNEQFF. For the CDR3, the DNA is TGCGCCAGCAGCTTTGTCAGACAGGGGGCGTATGCCACCTACAATGAGCAGTTCTTC.

J is TRBJ2-7 and V is TRBV5-1, with D possibly matching TRBD1 (6 bases). Trimming took 4 bases from V and 5 from J, leaving 22 bases between them. In germline, CDR1 is SGHRS, CDR2 YFSETQ. The CDR3 is 16 residues long. This CDR3 is CASSALQGPRTHEQYF. CDR3 sequence (DNA): TGCGCCAGCAGCGCCCTACAGGGCCCCAGGACCCACGAGCAGTACTTC.

The CDR3 DNA is TGTGCCAGCACCCCACTACCGGGCCTCAAGGCAGATACGCAGTATTTT. Translated, it gives CASTPLPGLKADTQYF. The chain carries TRBV11-2 and TRBJ2-3; the D is unclear. The CDR3 sequence is 16 residues long. Per germline, CDR1 SGHAT and CDR2 FQNNGV. Trimming cost V 7 bases and J 4 bases, with 21 bases left between them.

The rearrangement joins TRBV7-3 to TRBJ1-4; no clear D gene. Trimming pared 5 bases from V and 8 bases from J, leaving 18 bases between. The CDR3 is 15 residues long. The V gene's germline CDR1 is SGHTA and CDR2 FQGTGA. The CDR3 sequence is CASSRSGSAKEKLFF. The DNA of the CDR3 is TGTGCCAGCAGCCGCTCAGGTTCAGCCAAAGAAAAACTGTTTTTT. Using reference TRBV7-3 and TRBJ1-4 for the parts outside the CDR3, the full variable domain is GAGVSQTPSNKVTEKGKYVELRCDPISGHTALYWYRQSLGQGPEFLIYFQGTGAADDSGLPNDRFFAVRPEGSVSTLKIQRTERGDSAVYLCASSRSGSAKEKLFFGSGTQLSVL.

This rearrangement joins TRBV6-5 to TRBJ2-1, with unresolved D. V was shortened by 4 bases and J by 2 bases, with 12 bases between the two germline ends. Germline CDR1 MNHEY, CDR2 SVGAGI. The CDR3 loop spans 15 amino acids. CDR3: CASSSDVYTYNEQFF. In nucleotides, the CDR3 is TGTGCCAGCAGTTCGGACGTCTATACCTACAATGAGCAGTTCTTC.

V gene TRBV12-3 or TRBV12-4 combines with J gene TRBJ1-1; D might be TRBD1 (5 bases). With 4 bases removed from V and 4 bases from J, the gap between germline ends came to 10 bases. CDR3 length: 13 amino acids. CDR3 nucleotides: TGTGCCAGCAGTTCCAGGGATGGCACTGAAGCTTTCTTT. This codes for CASSSRDGTEAFF.

The chain links TRBV29-1 to TRBJ2-7; 7 bases agree with TRBD1. Germline CDR1 is SQVTM and CDR2 is ANQGSEA. The V gene end was trimmed by 1 base and the J gene end by 3 bases; junction bases not matched to a gene: 6. This CDR3 is built from 14 residues. The CDR3 coding sequence is TGCAGCGTTGAAGTAGGGGACAGCAGCTACGAGCAGTACTTC. Encoded protein: CSVEVGDSSYEQYF.

This chain uses TRBV20-1 with TRBJ1-5, with D unclear. Trimming stripped 6 bases from V and 7 bases from J, with 10 bases between. Germline CDR1 and CDR2: DFQATT and SNEGSKA (reference sequence). The CDR3 length is 11 residues. CDR3 residues: CSATDGQPQHF. The DNA of the CDR3 is TGCAGTGCCACCGACGGGCAGCCCCAGCATTTT.

J is TRBJ2-5 and V is TRBV6-2 or TRBV6-3; TRBD2 matches 7 bases. This CDR3 has 16 amino acids. CDR1 and CDR2 (germline): MNHEY, SVGEGT. V gave up 5 bases and J gave up 4 bases; unmatched junction bases: 13. CDR3: CASSQLGREKGETQYF. The CDR3 DNA follows: TGTGCCAGCAGTCAGCTGGGGCGGGAGAAGGGAGAGACCCAGTACTTC.

J is TRBJ1-1 and V is TRBV7-9, with 10 bases identical to TRBD1. Trimming at V came to 1 base and at J to 7 bases, leaving 6 bases not matched to a gene. The CDR3 consists of 15 residues. CDR1 and CDR2 (germline): SEHNR, FQNEAQ (reference sequence). The CDR3 sequence is CASSLEGTGESEAFF. The CDR3 region has the DNA TGTGCCAGCAGCTTAGAAGGGACAGGGGAAAGTGAAGCTTTCTTT.

V is TRBV10-3 and J is TRBJ2-7; TRBD2 agrees at 8 bases. There are 16 residues in the CDR3. The germline V gene encodes CDR1 ENHRY and CDR2 SYGVKD. V was pared by 2 bases and J by 3 bases, with 9 bases of the junction left unmatched. The CDR3 here is CAISEPTSGRSYEQYF. CDR3 DNA: TGTGCCATCAGTGAGCCTACTAGCGGTAGAAGCTACGAGCAGTACTTC.